This TCR beta chain was profiled in a study of blood T cell repertoires in COVID-19. Trimming cost V 3 bases and J 0 bases; bases outside gene matches: 5. Germline values: CDR1 LGHDT, CDR2 YNNKEL (reference sequence). The CDR3 is 16 residues long. Using immunoSEQ multiplex PCR, the repertoire was profiled, and TCRdb retains in-frame clones only, with some absent. This sample carries roughly 230,000 clones, nearly 85% of them seen once, and the ten largest clones take roughly 5.5%. This receptor was identified in a human donor in a cohort sampled during active COVID-19. Input material: peripheral blood. The rearrangement links TRBV3-1 (or the pseudogene TRBV3-2) to TRBJ2-1, with TRBD1 identical over 7 bases. This CDR3 is CASSQYRGSSYNEQFF. CDR3 DNA: TGTGCCAGCAGCCAGTACAGGGGAAGCTCCTACAATGAGCAGTTCTTC.